A selection of T cell receptor beta chains follows, all from one sample in a study of T cell responses to AZD1222 COVID-19 vaccine. Profiling relied on immunoSEQ multiplex PCR, and the TCRdb table lists in-frame clones only, not all of them. The data show fewer than 120,000 clones, about four fifths seen once. The material was peripheral blood, obtained on day 0 of AZD1222 vaccination. Every receptor here comes from an adult in good health. The conserved cysteine and the conserved F or W are not part of the CDR3 here.

J: TRBJ2-4; V: TRBV4-1; CDR3: ASSQLGLSKNIQY
J: TRBJ2-7; V: TRBV6-6; CDR3: ASSYSQGLSYEQY
J: TRBJ2-1; V: TRBV28; CDR3: ASSPLSSYNEQF
J: TRBJ1-4; V: TRBV19; CDR3: ASSGARSALEGEKLF
J: TRBJ1-1; V: TRBV28; CDR3: ASSFGGAMNTEAF
J: TRBJ1-5; V: TRBV19; CDR3: ASSSRAGEQPQH
J: TRBJ1-1; V: TRBV6-1; CDR3: ASSETRGTEAF
J: TRBJ1-1; V: TRBV18; CDR3: ASSETQGKNTEAF
J: TRBJ1-3; V: TRBV12-2; CDR3: ASRFLDACSGNTIY
J: TRBJ2-5; V: TRBV18; CDR3: ASSPSKGRETQY
J: TRBJ2-5; V: TRBV30; CDR3: AWSLHETQY
J: TRBJ1-3; V: TRBV18; CDR3: ASSPPRGPSGNTIY
J: TRBJ1-2; V: TRBV6-2/TRBV6-3; CDR3: ASSYSDNYGYT
J: TRBJ1-6; V: TRBV7-3; CDR3: ASRERGSDSPLH
J: TRBJ1-1; V: TRBV7-9; CDR3: ASSLGTGAEAF
J: TRBJ1-3; V: TRBV19; CDR3: ASSIFPPPGNTIY
J: TRBJ1-1; V: TRBV20-1; CDR3: SAAGDTEAF
J: TRBJ2-7; V: TRBV28; CDR3: ASSFPTGSSYEQY
J: TRBJ2-3; V: TRBV5-1; CDR3: ASSLGSDTQY
J: TRBJ2-2; V: TRBV10-3; CDR3: AISDPPNTGELF
J: TRBJ1-1; V: TRBV5-5; CDR3: ASSFVWSREYTEAF
J: TRBJ1-2; V: TRBV19; CDR3: ASSISRTGNDGYT
J: TRBJ2-1; V: TRBV6-4; CDR3: ASSQTSGSYNEQF
J: TRBJ1-5; V: TRBV28; CDR3: ASSLGGQPQH
J: TRBJ1-2; V: TRBV29-1; CDR3: SVGNRLFYGYT